One and the same sample provided the 27 T cell receptor beta chains below, sequenced in a study of early T cells in non-severe SARS-CoV-2 infection. One entry per CDR3 protein, called by TCRdb with MiXCR from the 5' RACE reads. The sample includes 70,000 to 95,000 distinct CDR3 sequences, 14% to 15% of them seen just once. Sequencing was performed on whole blood. Every receptor here comes from an adult who was a healthcare worker with PCR-confirmed SARS-CoV-2 infection or an uninfected control (not recorded which).

This clonotype was counted only a few times. The chain has TRBV6-2 or TRBV6-3 and TRBJ2-1, with 7 nucleotides matching TRBD2. CDR3 length equals 16 residues. The V segment lost 2 bases and the J segment 2 bases; nucleotides outside the gene matches: 6. The V gene's germline CDR1 is MNHEY and CDR2 SVGEGT. CDR3 region: CASSYGRAGPYNEQFF. The CDR3 bases are TGTGCCAGCAGTTACGGGAGGGCGGGTCCCTACAATGAGCAGTTCTTC.

This clonotype has a count of ten or more. The chain couples TRBV14 to TRBJ2-1; unclear D gene. The CDR3 covers 14 residues. V lost 1 base to trimming and J lost 5 bases, with 9 bases between them. Per the germline V gene, CDR1 is SGHDN and CDR2 is FVKESK. CDR3 in DNA: TGTGCCAGCAGCCAAGTGCTTACCGACAATGAGCAGTTCTTC. Protein sequence: CASSQVLTDNEQFF.

This clonotype was observed a few times. The chain joins TRBV10-3 to TRBJ1-1; D may be TRBD1 (5 bases). CDR3 length equals 13 residues. Germline CDR1 reads ENHRY; CDR2 reads SYGVKD. With 11 bases removed from V and 5 bases from J, the gap between germline ends came to 18 bases. CDR3 in DNA: TGTGCCTCCGAGGGGTTTCGGCGGACTGAAGCTTTCTTT. Translated, it gives CASEGFRRTEAFF.

The rearrangement joins TRBV28 to TRBJ2-5; the D is unclear. Germline CDR1 is MDHEN and CDR2 is SYDVKM. The CDR3 contains 11 residues. The V and J ends lost 5 bases and 5 bases respectively, with 6 bases between them. The CDR3 DNA reads TGTGCCAGCAGTGCCTACGAGACCCAGTACTTC. Protein sequence: CASSAYETQYF.

The CDR3 here is CASSLSGTNNEQFF. The CDR3, as DNA: TGTGCCAGCAGCTTATCCGGGACCAACAATGAGCAGTTCTTC. The chain links TRBV7-2 to TRBJ2-1; D is tentatively TRBD1 or TRBD2 (5 bases each). Deletions cut 2 bases from V and 5 bases from J, with 10 bases between. The V gene's germline CDR1 is SGHTA and CDR2 FQGNSA. The CDR3 has 14 amino acids.

The rearrangement uses TRBV7-2 and TRBJ2-5, with unresolved D. Trimming took off 2 bases at V and 9 bases at J, with 10 bases between the two ends. The germline gives CDR1 SGHTA, CDR2 FQGNSA. The CDR3 length is 12 residues. The CDR3 reads CASSLPFSPQYF. CDR3 nucleotides: TGTGCCAGCAGCTTACCGTTCTCTCCCCAGTACTTC.

This clonotype was counted between two and nine times. The rearrangement links TRBV2 to TRBJ2-3; TRBD1 aligns across 9 bases. Unmatched junction bases numbered 14, after V lost 6 bases and J lost 4 bases. This CDR3 is built from 17 residues. Germline V gene lookup returns CDR1 SNHLY and CDR2 FYNNEI. The CDR3 sequence is CASRAGQGAPFADTQYF. CDR3 sequence (DNA): TGTGCCAGCAGGGCGGGACAGGGAGCCCCTTTCGCAGATACGCAGTATTTT. Filled out from reference TRBV2 and TRBJ2-3, the complete variable domain reads EPEVTQTPSHQVTQMGQEVILRCVPISNHLYFYWYRQILGQKVEFLVSFYNNEISEKSEIFDDQFSVERPDGSNFTLKIRSTKLEDSAMYFCASRAGQGAPFADTQYFGPGTRLTVL.

This chain connects TRBV29-1 to TRBJ1-4, with D tentatively TRBD1 (6 bases). CDR1 SQVTM and CDR2 ANQGSEA come from the germline V gene. V lost 6 bases and J 8 bases, leaving 16 bases between the germline ends. The CDR3 contains 13 residues. CDR3 nucleotides: TGCAGCGTCCGGACAGACGCCACCGAAAAACTGTTTTTT. It encodes CSVRTDATEKLFF.

This clonotype was observed a few times. J is TRBJ2-7 and V is TRBV20-1; possible D gene TRBD2, 5 bases. Per germline, CDR1 DFQATT and CDR2 SNEGSKA (reference sequence). V shed 6 bases and J shed 3 bases, with 6 bases lying between them. The CDR3 totals 10 residues. The CDR3 sequence is CSAGDYEQYV. CDR3 DNA: TGCAGTGCGGGAGACTACGAGCAGTACGTC.

This clonotype was detected many times. V gene TRBV12-3 or TRBV12-4 combines with J gene TRBJ1-2; D remains ambiguous. V was trimmed by 7 bases and J by 7 bases, leaving 13 bases between them. The CDR3 runs to 12 residues. CDR3 DNA sequence: TGTGCCAGCAACCTGGAAGGAAGTGGCTACACCTTC. Translation: CASNLEGSGYTF.

The V and J genes are TRBV29-1 and TRBJ1-2; 8 bases fit TRBD1. With 7 bases clipped from V and 4 bases from J, the junction kept 8 bases outside the gene matches. CDR1 is SQVTM, CDR2 ANQGSEA, per germline. CDR3 length: 13 residues. For the CDR3, the DNA is TGCAGCGCCGCCGGGACAGGATCCTATGGCTACACCTTC. The encoded protein is CSAAGTGSYGYTF.

The chain has TRBV20-1 and TRBJ2-3; D is tentatively TRBD1 or TRBD2 (5 bases each). The V gene's germline CDR1 is DFQATT and CDR2 SNEGSKA (reference sequence). Trimming removed 3 bases from V and 3 bases from J, with 10 bases in between. This CDR3 region has 13 residues. The CDR3 nucleotides are TGCAGTGCTAGGGGACCAATTACAGATACGCAGTATTTT. This codes for CSARGPITDTQYF.

A few counts support this clonotype. The gene calls are TRBV29-1 and TRBJ1-1; no firm D call. Germline lookup yields CDR1 SQVTM and CDR2 ANQGSEA. The germline V and J ends were trimmed by 1 base and 1 base, with 4 bases remaining between them. There are 12 residues in the CDR3. The CDR3 region has the DNA TGCAGCGTTGAAGGGTGGAACACTGAAGCTTTCTTT. This codes for CSVEGWNTEAFF.

The V call is TRBV9, the J call TRBJ2-1, with 13 bases lining up with TRBD2. Germline V gene lookup returns CDR1 SGDLS and CDR2 YYNGEE. Germline trimming cut 5 bases from V and 4 bases from J; bases unmatched to any gene: 18. The length of the CDR3 is 20 residues. The chain's CDR3 is CASSLFPLTSGGTGYNEQFF. CDR3 coding DNA: TGTGCCAGCAGTCTTTTCCCTTTGACTAGCGGGGGGACGGGTTACAATGAGCAGTTCTTC.

This clonotype has at least ten counts. The CDR3 bases are TGCGCCAGCAGCCGGGCCGACAGGGGTGGCACAGATACGCAGTATTTT. Protein: CASSRADRGGTDTQYF. The chain is built from TRBV4-1 and TRBJ2-3; 8 bases map to TRBD1. The germline V gene has CDR1 MGHRA and CDR2 YSYEKL. V shed 4 bases and J 1 base; nucleotides not matched to a gene: 7. The CDR3 length is 16 residues.

The chain joins TRBV18 to TRBJ1-1; perhaps TRBD1 as D (5 bases). V was shortened by 1 base and J by 5 bases, with 14 bases between the two germline ends. The germline CDR1 and CDR2 sequences are KGHSH and LQKENI. The CDR3 covers 15 residues. CDR3 protein: CASSPLAPRGTEAFF. The CDR3 coding sequence is TGTGCCAGCTCACCACTGGCCCCTCGGGGGACTGAAGCTTTCTTT.

This clonotype was found a few times. The J gene is TRBJ1-5, the V gene TRBV5-6; D is ambiguous. Between the trimmed V and J ends, which lost 0 bases and 3 bases, there was a span of 7 bases. CDR3 length equals 14 residues. Germline V CDR1 and CDR2: SGHDT, YYEEEE. DNA for the CDR3: TGTGCCAGCAGCTTGGGAGGTTTCAATCAGCCCCAGCATTTT. As protein: CASSLGGFNQPQHF.

This clonotype came up a few times. The chain uses TRBV10-2 and TRBJ1-1; no clear D. Between the trimmed V and J ends, which lost 3 bases and 6 bases, there was a span of 11 bases. Looked up from germline, CDR1 is WSHSY and CDR2 is SAAADI. This CDR3 has 13 residues. As DNA, the CDR3 is TGCGCCAGCAGTGATCCTGGTCCACCTGAAGCTTTCTTT. It codes for CASSDPGPPEAFF.

This clonotype was observed many times. The V call is TRBV6-2 or TRBV6-3, the J call TRBJ2-7; no reliable D call. This CDR3 region has 13 residues. Germline V gene lookup returns CDR1 MNHEY and CDR2 SVGEGT. Between the trimmed V and J ends, which lost 9 bases and 4 bases, there was a span of 16 bases. CDR3 in DNA: TGTGCCAGTTCCACGACGGGTTGGTACGAGCAGTACGTC. Residues: CASSTTGWYEQYV.

This clonotype showed up many times. This chain uses TRBV5-6 with TRBJ2-5, with D perhaps matching TRBD1 (6 bases). The CDR3 spans 15 residues. Germline V CDR1 and CDR2: SGHDT, YYEEEE. V was pared by 4 bases and J by 5 bases, with 18 bases between. In nucleotides, the CDR3 is TGTGCCAGCAGCACTCCACAGGGACGTTTGGAGACCCAGTACTTC. Its translation: CASSTPQGRLETQYF.

Ten or more counts support this clonotype. The rearrangement joins TRBV7-9 to TRBJ2-5; the match to TRBD2 covers 8 bases. This CDR3 has 15 amino acids. The V gene's germline CDR1 is SEHNR and CDR2 FQNEAQ (reference sequence). With 5 bases clipped from V and 4 bases from J, the junction kept 9 bases outside the gene matches. CDR3 region: CASSEAGGAGETQYF. CDR3 nucleotide sequence: TGTGCCAGCAGCGAGGCGGGGGGAGCGGGAGAGACCCAGTACTTC.

This clonotype was seen more than once but under ten times. At one end, the junction sequence differs from germline, possibly due to a read error. V gene TRBV5-1 combines with J gene TRBJ2-3; tentatively, D is TRBD1 (7 bases). Germline V lookup: CDR1 SGHRS, CDR2 YFSETQ. This CDR3 spans 14 amino acids. CDR3 sequence reads: CASSWGDSTDTQFF. The CDR3 coding sequence is TGCGCCAGCAGTTGGGGGGACAGCACAGATACGCAGTTTTTT.

The chain recombines TRBV19 with TRBJ1-1; a possible D gene is TRBD1 (6 bases). V lost 5 bases to trimming and J lost 1 base, with 14 bases between them. From germline, CDR1 is LNHDA and CDR2 SQIVND (reference sequence). The CDR3 totals 15 residues. Here the CDR3 reads CASSALRGGNTEAFF. The DNA of the CDR3 is TGTGCCAGTAGTGCCCTCAGGGGAGGGAACACTGAAGCTTTCTTT.

A few counts support this clonotype. The V gene is TRBV7-9, the J gene TRBJ2-2; the D is unclear. Trimming removed 6 bases at V and 7 bases at J, with 12 bases between. The CDR3 covers 13 residues. Germline V lookup: CDR1 SEHNR, CDR2 FQNEAQ (reference sequence). CDR3 in DNA: TGTGCCAGCAGTTTTAATACATACGGGGAGCTGTTTTTT. The encoded protein is CASSFNTYGELFF.

The chain has TRBV10-3 and TRBJ1-1; possible D gene TRBD1, 5 bases. Germline V gives CDR1 ENHRY, CDR2 SYGVKD. The CDR3 sequence is 15 residues long. V was cut by 4 bases and J by 5 bases, with 17 bases left in between. The DNA for the CDR3 is TGTGCCATCAGTGGATCTGCCGTCGGACAAACTGAAGCTTTCTTT. The encoded protein is CAISGSAVGQTEAFF.

This clonotype has ten or more counts. V is TRBV11-2 and J is TRBJ2-3; D call uncertain. The CDR3 extends over 14 amino acids. Trimming cost V 4 bases and J 1 base, with 9 bases left between them. Germline V gene sequence: CDR1 SGHAT, CDR2 FQNNGV. Here the CDR3 DNA reads TGTGCCAGCAGCTCCGCGGATGGCACAGATACGCAGTATTTT. Translated, it gives CASSSADGTDTQYF.

J is TRBJ2-1 and V is TRBV5-1, with D maybe TRBD1 (5 bases). The CDR3 covers 15 residues. Trimming left V 4 bases short and J 6 bases short, with 17 bases between. CDR1 and CDR2 (germline): SGHRS, YFSETQ. CDR3 in DNA: TGCGCCAGCAGCCCACAGGCCGTGGGGTCCAATGAGCAGTTCTTC. Amino acids: CASSPQAVGSNEQFF.